This T cell receptor beta chain was identified in a study of identical twins. The trim removed 6 bases at V and 2 bases at J, leaving 9 bases unmatched. Germline V gives CDR1 DFQATT, CDR2 SNEGSKA (reference sequence). The CDR3 covers 14 residues. TCRdb recomputed calls from the 5' RACE reads with MiXCR, one row per CDR3 protein. The table shows about 240,000 distinct CDR3 sequences, with about 13% occurring only once. General study points: Abundant beta clonotypes from cord blood had fewer insertions, unlike memory repertoires, which showed none. The study found excess low generation probability among twin-shared out-of-frame alpha sequences.

All donors were healthy Caucasians. This clonotype was seen at least ten times. Its specificity is unknown. The same data also contributed to another study, on yellow fever vaccine responses in identical twins.

The chain is built from TRBV20-1 and TRBJ2-7, with TRBD2 identical over 8 bases. This clonotype originated in a young woman in good health. The specimen was memory (CD45RO+) T cells sorted from blood. The CDR3 coding sequence is TGCAGTGCGGCGGAGAGCGGGGGCCCCTACGAGCAGTACTTC. Residues: CSAAESGGPYEQYF.